Described below is a single T cell receptor beta chain sequence and its context. The antigen is not known. This entry belongs to a study of untreated major depressive disorder. Study observations and caveats: TRBV05-01 (Vbeta 5.1) usage was higher in CD4+ T cells of depressed patients than controls.

Profiled with immunoSEQ multiplex PCR; TCRdb holds only in-frame clones, not every one. Of around 13,000 clones listed, about nine tenths are singletons. There are 10 residues in the CDR3. V lost 7 bases, J lost 2 bases, and 6 bases lay in between. Germline CDR1 and CDR2: DFQATT and SNEGSKA (reference sequence). This rearrangement joins TRBV20-1 to TRBJ2-7; no definite D call. This sequence was found in a man aged 25 to 45 with major depressive disorder. Sequenced: CD4+ T cells from PBMCs. The CDR3, as DNA: TGCAGTGTTAATCCCTACGAGCAGTACTTC. Protein: CSVNPYEQYF.